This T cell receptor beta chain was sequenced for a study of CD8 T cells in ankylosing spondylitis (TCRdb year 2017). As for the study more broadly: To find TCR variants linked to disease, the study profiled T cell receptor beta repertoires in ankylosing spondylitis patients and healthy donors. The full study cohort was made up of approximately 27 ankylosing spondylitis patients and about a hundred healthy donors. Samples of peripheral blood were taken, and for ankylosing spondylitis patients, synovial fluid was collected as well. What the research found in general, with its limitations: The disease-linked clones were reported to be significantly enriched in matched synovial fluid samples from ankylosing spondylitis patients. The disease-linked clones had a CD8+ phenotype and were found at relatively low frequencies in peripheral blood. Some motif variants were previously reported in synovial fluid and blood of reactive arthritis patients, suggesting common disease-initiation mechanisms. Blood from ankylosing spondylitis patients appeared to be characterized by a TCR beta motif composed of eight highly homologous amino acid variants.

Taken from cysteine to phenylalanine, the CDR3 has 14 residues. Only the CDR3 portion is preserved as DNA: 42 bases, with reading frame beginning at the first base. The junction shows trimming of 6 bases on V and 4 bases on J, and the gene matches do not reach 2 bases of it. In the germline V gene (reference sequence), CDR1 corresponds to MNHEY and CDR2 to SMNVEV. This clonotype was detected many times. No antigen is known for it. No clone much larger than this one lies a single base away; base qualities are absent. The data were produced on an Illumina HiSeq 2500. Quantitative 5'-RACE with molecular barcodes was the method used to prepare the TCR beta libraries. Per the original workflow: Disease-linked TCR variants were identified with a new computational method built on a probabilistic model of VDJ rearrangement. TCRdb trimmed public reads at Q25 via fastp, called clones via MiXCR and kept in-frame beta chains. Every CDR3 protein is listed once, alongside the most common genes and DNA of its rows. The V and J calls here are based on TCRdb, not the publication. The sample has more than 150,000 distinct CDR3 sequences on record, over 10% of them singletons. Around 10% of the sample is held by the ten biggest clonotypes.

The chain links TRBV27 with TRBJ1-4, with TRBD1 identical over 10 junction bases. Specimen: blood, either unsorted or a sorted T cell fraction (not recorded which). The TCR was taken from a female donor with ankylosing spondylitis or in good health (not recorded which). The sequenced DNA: TGTGCCAGCAGGACAGGGGGCGTTAATGAAAAACTGTTTTTT. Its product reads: CASRTGGVNEKLFF.